One and the same sample provided the 6 T cell receptor beta chains below, sequenced in a study of T cells in localized non-small cell lung cancer. This table comes from immunoSEQ multiplex PCR, and its TCRdb copy is limited to in-frame clones, with some not included. This table holds about 23,000 clones, roughly 87% found once. Sequenced here: peripheral blood, sampled before any cancer treatment. These receptors came from a male donor older than 55 with stage I squamous cell lung carcinoma.

By share of the sample, this clone is medium-sized. CDR3 DNA: TGTGCCAGTAGTACCGACTTAAACGGCTATGGCTACACCTTC. Its protein product is CASSTDLNGYGYTF. V usage is TRBV19 and J usage is TRBJ1-2; D remains unclear. V lost 4 bases, J lost 4 bases, and 13 bases lay in between. Germline lookup yields CDR1 LNHDA and CDR2 SQIVND (reference sequence). This CDR3 spans 14 amino acids.

The V gene is TRBV30, the J gene TRBJ1-2, with a weak D call TRBD1 (6 bases). CDR3 length: 12 residues. Germline V gene data show CDR1 as GTSNPN and CDR2 as SVGIG (reference sequence). Trimming left V 6 bases short and J 2 bases short, with 10 bases between. CDR3 protein: CACQGGNYGYTF. The CDR3 DNA reads TGTGCCTGCCAAGGGGGGAACTATGGCTACACCTTC.

By proportion, this clone is large (0.1 to 1%). The J gene is TRBJ1-4, the V gene TRBV4-2; TRBD1 might be the D (5 bases). The CDR3 consists of 19 residues. V lost 0 bases, J lost 4 bases, and 21 bases lay in between. Germline CDR1 LGHNA, CDR2 YNFKEQ. DNA for the CDR3: TGTGCCAGCAGCCAAGATTCTTATTGGGGGGGAGAGGGTAATGAAAAACTGTTTTTT. Translated: CASSQDSYWGGEGNEKLFF.

CDR3 nucleotide sequence: TGTGCCAGCAGGGGACCGCAGAACACTGAAGCTTTCTTT. It codes for CASRGPQNTEAFF. The chain combines TRBV11-3 with TRBJ1-1; D is perhaps TRBD1 (5 bases). Germline CDR1 reads SGHNT; CDR2 reads YENEEA. Trimming left V 6 bases short and J 1 base short, with 9 bases between. CDR3 length equals 13 residues. Based on the CDR3 plus reference TRBV11-3 and TRBJ1-1, the full variable domain is EAGVVQSPRYKIIEKKQPVAFWCNPISGHNTLYWYLQNLGQGPELLIRYENEEAVDDSQLPKDRFSAERLKGVDSTLKIQPAELGDSAVYLCASRGPQNTEAFFGQGTRLTVV.

The chain is built from TRBV23-1 and TRBJ2-7; perhaps TRBD2 as D (5 bases). TRBV23-1 is an ORF, with its function uncertain. Trimming removed 0 bases at V and 0 bases at J, with 12 bases between. CDR3 length: 16 amino acids. CDR3 coding DNA: TGCGCCAGCAGTCAATCGAGGGCACATAGCTCCTACGAGCAGTACTTC. As protein: CASSQSRAHSSYEQYF.

This clone came up once. The J gene is TRBJ1-2, the V gene TRBV30; D perhaps matches TRBD1 (6 bases). The CDR3 runs to 16 residues. With 1 base removed from V and 1 base from J, the gap between germline ends came to 16 bases. Germline values: CDR1 GTSNPN, CDR2 SVGIG (reference sequence). CDR3 sequence (DNA): TGTGCCTGGAGTGAGGGGGATCCAAGAAGTAACTATGGCTACACCTTC. Protein: CAWSEGDPRSNYGYTF.